This entry concerns a single TCR beta chain. What it recognizes is unknown. This record comes from a study of T cells after yellow fever vaccination. Study at large: Preparation used SMART-Seq v4 Ultra Low Input for the low-cell-number fractions.

UMIs and a universal primer site were added when TCR cDNA was made by 5'RACE template switching. TCRdb re-analysed the 5' RACE reads in MiXCR, keeping a single row per CDR3 protein. Of approximately 610,000 distinct CDR3 sequences in the sample, about a sixth were seen once. Study results and limitations: Weaker in magnitude, the secondary response showed a faster peak on day 5 versus 15.

This sequence was found in a young man who received the YFV17D yellow fever vaccine. Sequenced here: PBMCs, sampled 4 to 6 days after the first yellow fever vaccination.

CDR3 sequence (DNA): TGTGCCAGCAGCAATCCGGGACAGGGGGTTAGTTACACCTTC. Its translation: CASSNPGQGVSYTF. The chain carries TRBV6-1 and TRBJ1-2; TRBD1 matches at 11 bases. V dropped 6 bases and J dropped 11; count of bases not matched to a gene: 11. Germline CDR1 is MNHNS and CDR2 is SASEGT. The CDR3 totals 14 residues.